One sample yielded the 31 T cell receptor beta chains listed below, sequenced in a study of early T cells in non-severe SARS-CoV-2 infection. In TCRdb, the 5' RACE reads were re-called with MiXCR into one record per CDR3 protein. The top ten clones hold 4.4% of a sample with around 30,000 distinct CDR3 sequences, around 3.9% of them seen once. The sample taken for sequencing was whole blood. The source is an adult who was a healthcare worker with PCR-confirmed SARS-CoV-2 infection or an uninfected control (not recorded which).

This clonotype was seen repeatedly, ten times or more. This chain connects TRBV18 to TRBJ2-4; 7 bases are shared with TRBD1. The length of the CDR3 is 14 residues. Germline V gives CDR1 KGHSH, CDR2 LQKENI. The trim removed 5 bases at V and 8 bases at J, leaving 9 bases unmatched. The CDR3 loop is CASSGQEMGDIQYF. DNA for the CDR3: TGTGCCAGCTCAGGACAGGAAATGGGGGACATTCAGTACTTC.

This clonotype was detected many times. This chain joins TRBV12-5 and TRBJ2-5; D is uncertain. The length of the CDR3 is 13 residues. The germline V and J ends were trimmed by 3 bases and 5 bases, with 10 bases remaining between them. Germline V lookup: CDR1 LGHNT, CDR2 FRNRAP. The CDR3 DNA sequence: TGTGCTAGTGGTTTTGGGGAAAGGGAGACCCAGTACTTC. It translates to CASGFGERETQYF.

This clonotype was picked up many times. The chain recombines TRBV5-6 with TRBJ1-2; D is possibly TRBD1 (5 bases). Per the germline V gene, CDR1 is SGHDT and CDR2 is YYEEEE. CDR3 length: 14 residues. V shed 6 bases and J shed 6 bases, with 18 bases lying between them. This CDR3 reads CASTRAGEGDGYTF. CDR3 sequence (DNA): TGTGCCAGCACCCGAGCGGGGGAAGGGGATGGCTACACCTTC. The variable domain in full, with the rest retrieved from reference TRBV5-6 and TRBJ1-2, is DAGVTQSPTHLIKTRGQQVTLRCSPKSGHDTVSWYQQALGQGPQFIFQYYEEEERQRGNFPDRFSGHQFPNYSSELNVNALLLGDSALYLCASTRAGEGDGYTFGSGTRLTVV.

V and J are TRBV7-6 and TRBJ2-3; D not resolved. Germline V lookup: CDR1 SGHVS, CDR2 FNYEAQ. The ends were cut back, 1 base at V and 2 bases at J, with 7 bases in the middle. The CDR3 is 14 residues long. The CDR3 region has the DNA TGTGCCAGCAGCTTAGGAGGATTCACAGATACGCAGTATTTT. It translates to CASSLGGFTDTQYF.

This clonotype was detected many times. This sequence joins TRBV12-3 or TRBV12-4 and TRBJ1-1; no firm D call. This CDR3 is built from 18 residues. V lost 0 bases and J 4 bases, leaving 21 bases between the germline ends. In DNA form, the CDR3 reads TGTGCCAGCAGTTTAGCGGAGAGAGCTAGGGTCGGTCGCACTGAAGCTTTCTTT. It is translated as CASSLAERARVGRTEAFF.

This clonotype was found many times. The chain uses TRBV24-1 and TRBJ2-3; TRBD2 agrees at 9 bases. Germline CDR1 KGHDR, CDR2 SFDVKD. The CDR3 runs to 14 residues. The J segment lost 6 bases and the V segment lost 11 bases, leaving 11 bases of the junction unmatched. CDR3 in DNA: TGTGCCATTGGAGTAGCGGGAGCGGGGGATACGCAGTATTTT. Protein product: CAIGVAGAGDTQYF.

In its sample, this clonotype was seen many times. This chain uses TRBV28 with TRBJ2-2, with D perhaps being TRBD1 or TRBD2 (5 bases each). The CDR3 contains 15 residues. Trimming removed 6 bases at V and 6 bases at J, with 17 bases between. The germline CDR1 and CDR2 sequences are MDHEN and SYDVKM. The CDR3 protein is CASSDEGLRSGELFF. The CDR3 DNA reads as TGTGCCAGCAGCGACGAGGGGCTCAGGTCCGGGGAGCTGTTTTTT.

This clonotype was observed a handful of times. The CDR3 DNA reads TGTGCCACCAGCAGAGATCAGGCAAGCCTTGGGGAAAAACTGTTTTTT. This translates into CATSRDQASLGEKLFF. This chain joins TRBV15 and TRBJ1-4; D is uncertain. This CDR3 is built from 16 residues. V was clipped by 0 bases and J by 8 bases, with 16 bases between them. The germline CDR1 and CDR2 sequences are LNHNV and YYDKDF (reference sequence).

This clonotype was seen ten or more times. The chain recombines TRBV7-9 with TRBJ2-1, with unresolved D. CDR3 length: 14 amino acids. Trimming removed 2 bases at V and 4 bases at J, with 9 bases between. Germline CDR1 reads SEHNR; CDR2 reads FQNEAQ (reference sequence). The DNA of the CDR3 is TGTGCCAGCAGCTTAAATAGCTGGTACAATGAGCAGTTCTTC. Its translation is CASSLNSWYNEQFF.

This clonotype was seen ten or more times. This rearrangement joins TRBV5-4 to TRBJ2-2, with 8 bases that match TRBD1. The CDR3 covers 15 residues. From germline, CDR1 is SGHNT and CDR2 YYREEE (reference sequence). The trim removed 4 bases at V and 0 bases at J, leaving 2 bases unmatched. CDR3 nucleotides: TGTGCCAGCAGCCGGGGACAGGCGAACACCGGGGAGCTGTTTTTT. Protein sequence: CASSRGQANTGELFF.

This clonotype was seen ten or more times. V and J are TRBV20-1 and TRBJ2-1; D possibly uses TRBD1 or TRBD2 (6 bases each). Germline V gene data show CDR1 as DFQATT and CDR2 as SNEGSKA (reference sequence). V was cut by 3 bases and J by 6 bases, with 15 bases left in between. The CDR3 is made up of 14 amino acids. This CDR3 is CSARVTGAGNEQFF. DNA of the CDR3: TGCAGTGCTAGGGTAACGGGGGCTGGCAATGAGCAGTTCTTC.

This clonotype showed up many times. This chain connects TRBV20-1 to TRBJ1-1, with 8 bases identical to TRBD1. CDR1 is DFQATT and CDR2 is SNEGSKA in the germline V gene (reference sequence). J gave up 5 bases and V 2 bases, and 10 bases lay outside the gene matches. The CDR3 extends over 15 amino acids. CDR3 sequence (DNA): TGCAGTGCTAGATCCGGGACAGGTAGTTTGACTGAAGCTTTCTTT. It is translated as CSARSGTGSLTEAFF.

This clonotype was detected ten times or more. The chain combines TRBV27 with TRBJ2-1, with TRBD2 matching 11 bases. J lost 3 bases, V lost 7 bases, and 5 bases had no gene match. CDR1 and CDR2 from the germline V gene are MNHEY and SMNVEV (reference sequence). This CDR3 is built from 15 residues. This chain's CDR3 is CASTPGTSGYNEQFF. CDR3 in DNA: TGTGCCAGCACCCCCGGGACTAGCGGCTACAATGAGCAGTTCTTC.

This clonotype was counted ten times or more. The J gene is TRBJ2-1, the V gene TRBV7-6; 11 bases agree with TRBD2. V was clipped by 4 bases and J by 7 bases; unmatched bases: 9. Germline CDR1 SGHVS, CDR2 FNYEAQ. The CDR3 loop spans 16 amino acids. Written as DNA, the CDR3 is TGTGCCAGCAGCTCGCTAGCGGGAGGAGGTTGGAATGAGCAGTTCTTC. It is translated as CASSSLAGGGWNEQFF.

This clonotype has only a few counts. The chain has TRBV7-9 and TRBJ1-6; D unresolved. Trimming cost V 3 bases and J 10 bases, with 7 bases left between them. The germline V gene has CDR1 SEHNR and CDR2 FQNEAQ (reference sequence). This CDR3 has 12 amino acids. CDR3 sequence reads: CASSFPFSPLHF. The CDR3 DNA reads as TGTGCCAGCAGCTTCCCCTTCTCACCCCTCCACTTT.

This clonotype occurred a few times. V gene TRBV10-3 combines with J gene TRBJ2-1, with D perhaps matching TRBD2 (5 bases). This CDR3 comprises 15 residues. Looked up from germline, CDR1 is ENHRY and CDR2 is SYGVKD. V lost 0 bases to trimming and J lost 1 base, with 7 bases between them. The CDR3 nucleotides read TGTGCCATCAGTGAGTCCAGCGGTTCCTACAATGAGCAGTTCTTC. This sequence encodes CAISESSGSYNEQFF.

This clonotype was seen at least ten times. V is TRBV7-6 and J is TRBJ2-5; no reliable D call. The CDR3 is 13 amino acids. V lost 5 bases, J lost 5 bases, and 12 bases lay in between. From germline, CDR1 is SGHVS and CDR2 FNYEAQ. In DNA form, the CDR3 reads TGTGCCAGCAGCCCAGTGCGTGCGGAGACCCAGTACTTC. It encodes CASSPVRAETQYF.

This clonotype was seen many times. The chain combines TRBV11-2 with TRBJ2-2, with TRBD2 identical over 12 bases. The CDR3 has 15 amino acids. The V gene end was trimmed by 3 bases and the J gene end by 6 bases; junction bases not matched to a gene: 2. CDR1 is SGHAT and CDR2 is FQNNGV in the germline V gene. In DNA, the CDR3 is TGTGCCAGCAGCTTGACTAGCGGGAGCGCCGGGGAGCTGTTTTTT. This sequence encodes CASSLTSGSAGELFF.

V is TRBV20-1 and J is TRBJ2-5; TRBD2 aligns across 10 bases. CDR3 length equals 14 residues. Trimming removed 5 bases from V and 4 bases from J; junction bases left unmatched: 7. The V gene's germline CDR1 is DFQATT and CDR2 SNEGSKA (reference sequence). In DNA form, the CDR3 reads TGCAGTGCTCCTCCTCGACTAGCGGGAGAGACCCAGTACTTC. Residues: CSAPPRLAGETQYF.

This clonotype has just a few counts. This chain joins TRBV10-2 and TRBJ2-1; D possibly uses TRBD1 or TRBD2 (5 bases each). The germline CDR1 and CDR2 sequences are WSHSY and SAAADI. The CDR3 covers 14 residues. The ends were cut back, 7 bases at V and 0 bases at J, with 10 bases in the middle. CDR3 sequence reads: CASTDGTSYNEQFF. CDR3 DNA: TGCGCCAGCACGGACGGGACCTCCTACAATGAGCAGTTCTTC.

This clonotype was seen ten or more times. V is TRBV7-3 and J is TRBJ2-3; no clear D gene. Trimming removed 0 bases from V and 4 bases from J, with 5 bases in between. This CDR3 contains 13 residues. From germline, CDR1 is SGHTA and CDR2 FQGTGA. CDR3 DNA: TGTGCCAGCAGCTTAACGATGGCAGATACGCAGTATTTT. Translating it yields CASSLTMADTQYF.

This clonotype was seen many times. The rearrangement links TRBV9 to TRBJ1-2, with D tentatively TRBD1 (5 bases). CDR3 length: 12 amino acids. V was trimmed by 7 bases and J by 4 bases, leaving 11 bases between them. Germline V gene lookup returns CDR1 SGDLS and CDR2 YYNGEE. CDR3 in amino acids: CASGSTGYGYTF. CDR3 bases: TGTGCCAGCGGGTCCACAGGCTATGGCTACACCTTC.

This clonotype has at least ten counts. V is TRBV12-3 or TRBV12-4 and J is TRBJ2-3, with 8 positions matching TRBD2. Germline trimming cut 3 bases from V and 2 bases from J; bases unmatched to any gene: 10. This CDR3 contains 17 residues. CDR3 sequence: CASSFGLAGASTDTQYF. CDR3 DNA: TGTGCCAGCAGTTTCGGACTAGCAGGGGCTTCCACAGATACGCAGTATTTT.

This clonotype was seen at least ten times. The chain couples TRBV12-3 or TRBV12-4 to TRBJ2-2; 11 nucleotides align to TRBD2. Losses at the gene ends were 3 bases for V and 6 bases for J; bases not matched to a gene: 3. The CDR3 has 15 amino acids. CDR3 amino acids: CASSFSSGRPGELFF. The CDR3 coding sequence is TGTGCCAGCAGTTTCTCTAGCGGGAGGCCCGGGGAGCTGTTTTTT.

This clonotype was counted at least ten times. The V and J genes are TRBV18 and TRBJ2-3, with D hard to call. The CDR3 covers 14 residues. CDR1 and CDR2 (germline): KGHSH, LQKENI. Trimming took off 1 base at V and 3 bases at J, with 8 bases between the two ends. The CDR3 coding sequence is TGTGCCAGCTCACCACTTCCCCGGACAGATACGCAGTATTTT. Residues: CASSPLPRTDTQYF.

This clonotype was observed many times. V usage is TRBV2 and J usage is TRBJ2-2; 8 bases line up with TRBD2. CDR3 length: 15 amino acids. V was pared by 7 bases and J by 4 bases, with 8 bases of the junction left unmatched. Germline CDR1 SNHLY, CDR2 FYNNEI. The CDR3 coding sequence is TGTGCCAGCACCATACCCGGGAGGGGCACCGGGGAGCTGTTTTTT. Translation gives CASTIPGRGTGELFF.

This clonotype has at least ten counts. This sequence joins TRBV12-3 or TRBV12-4 and TRBJ2-3, with TRBD2 matching over 12 bases. With 3 bases clipped from V and 0 bases from J, the junction kept 13 bases outside the gene matches. The CDR3 consists of 20 residues. The CDR3 here is CASSFNPVRGLAGSTDTQYF. The CDR3 DNA reads TGTGCCAGCAGTTTCAATCCAGTCCGAGGACTAGCGGGAAGCACAGATACGCAGTATTTT.

The table lists this clonotype with many counts. This chain connects TRBV5-1 to TRBJ2-1; the match to TRBD2 covers 8 bases. The junction had 4 bases not matched to a gene; V was cut back by 2 bases and J by 3 bases. Germline CDR1 is SGHRS and CDR2 is YFSETQ. The CDR3 consists of 15 residues. The CDR3 reads CASSLAGDDYNEQFF. CDR3 bases: TGCGCCAGCAGCTTAGCGGGAGATGACTACAATGAGCAGTTCTTC.

This clonotype was detected many times. The rearrangement links TRBV6-5 to TRBJ2-5; no firm D call. Germline loops: CDR1 MNHEY, CDR2 SVGAGI. There are 14 residues in the CDR3. V was pared by 6 bases and J by 0 bases, with 11 bases between. The CDR3 coding sequence is TGTGCCAGCAGGCGCAGGATTTACCAAGAGACCCAGTACTTC. It yields the protein CASRRRIYQETQYF.

The CDR3 DNA reads as TGTGCCAGCAGTAACTACGAGCAGTACTTC. Translated, it gives CASSNYEQYF. The chain has TRBV28 and TRBJ2-7; D gene uncertain. The germline gives CDR1 MDHEN, CDR2 SYDVKM. The V gene lost 5 bases and the J gene lost 3 bases, with 2 bases spanning the gap. This CDR3 region has 10 residues.

This clonotype came up many times. V is TRBV28 and J is TRBJ2-5, with D hard to call. The V gene lost 0 bases and the J gene lost 6 bases, with 8 bases spanning the gap. Germline loops: CDR1 MDHEN, CDR2 SYDVKM. The CDR3 consists of 13 residues. The CDR3 region is CASSLWAVKTQYF. The CDR3 DNA reads TGTGCCAGCAGTTTATGGGCGGTGAAGACCCAGTACTTC.